Presented here are 6 T cell receptor beta chains from one specimen sequenced in a study of T cell repertoires in cytomegalovirus infection. TCRdb independently ran MiXCR on the reads; one entry per CDR3 protein. The sample includes around 740,000 distinct CDR3 sequences, approximately 34% of them seen just once. Material for sequencing was PBMCs. These receptors came from a human donor in good health (CMV status not recorded). Some clones in this sample may be carry-over from other donors' samples.

CDR3 amino acids: CSVFTSGTVYEQYF. In DNA form, the CDR3 reads TGCAGCGTTTTCACTAGCGGGACGGTTTACGAGCAGTACTTC. The genes are TRBV29-1 and TRBJ2-7; TRBD2 matches 10 bases. The CDR3 spans 14 residues. The V and J ends lost 5 bases and 4 bases, in that order; junction bases with no gene match: 8. Germline values: CDR1 SQVTM, CDR2 ANQGSEA.

This clonotype showed up just once. V is TRBV6-2 or TRBV6-3 and J is TRBJ1-1; D not resolved. There are 15 residues in the CDR3. CDR1 is MNHEY, CDR2 SVGEGT, per germline. Trimming removed 2 bases from V and 3 bases from J, with 13 bases in between. CDR3 DNA sequence: TGTGCCAGCAGTTACCGGACGAGTAGGGACACTGAAGCTTTCTTT. Translation gives CASSYRTSRDTEAFF.

V gene TRBV2 combines with J gene TRBJ1-2, with D uncertain. Trimming left V 2 bases short and J 7 bases short, with 8 bases between. Germline lookup yields CDR1 SNHLY and CDR2 FYNNEI. The CDR3 spans 12 residues. The CDR3: CASSERRRGYTF. The DNA for the CDR3 is TGTGCCAGCAGTGAAAGGCGGCGTGGCTACACCTTC.

The gene calls are TRBV10-3 and TRBJ2-5; 9 bases fit TRBD2. Unmatched junction bases numbered 11, after V lost 2 bases and J lost 1 base. There are 18 residues in the CDR3. In germline, CDR1 is ENHRY, CDR2 SYGVKD. DNA of the CDR3: TGTGCCATCAGTGAGAATGTGGCCGGTAGCGGGGGCCAAGAGACCCAGTACTTC. This translates into CAISENVAGSGGQETQYF.

As to this clonotype: The junction does not match germline at one end; this may be a read error. The rearrangement uses TRBV7-2 and TRBJ2-7; TRBD1 agrees at 9 bases. Germline V gene sequence: CDR1 SGHTA, CDR2 FQGNSA. CDR3 length equals 17 residues. CDR3 in DNA: TGTGCCTGCAGCTTAGATAGTAGGGGACAGGGACGTCACGAGCAGTACTTC. Translation: CACSLDSRGQGRHEQYF.

This clonotype was recorded many times. The gene calls are TRBV5-1 and TRBJ2-3, with 9 bases fitting TRBD1. The CDR3 length is 15 residues. Germline assignment: CDR1 SGHRS and CDR2 YFSETQ. Germline trimming cut 4 bases from V and 4 bases from J; bases unmatched to any gene: 7. The CDR3 region is CASSLGQGRPDTQYF. DNA for the CDR3: TGCGCCAGCAGCCTCGGACAGGGGAGACCAGATACGCAGTATTTT.